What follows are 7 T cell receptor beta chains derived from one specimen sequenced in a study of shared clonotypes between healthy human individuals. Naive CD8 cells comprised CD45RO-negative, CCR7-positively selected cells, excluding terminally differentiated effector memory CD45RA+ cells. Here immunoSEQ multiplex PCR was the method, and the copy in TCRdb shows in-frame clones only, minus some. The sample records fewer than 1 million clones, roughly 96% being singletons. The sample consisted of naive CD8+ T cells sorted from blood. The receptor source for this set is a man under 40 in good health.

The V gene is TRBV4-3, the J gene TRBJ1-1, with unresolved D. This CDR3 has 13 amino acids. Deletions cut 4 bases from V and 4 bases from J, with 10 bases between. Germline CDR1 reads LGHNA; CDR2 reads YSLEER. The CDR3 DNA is TGCGCCAGCAGCCTCGAAACCGGCACTGAAGCTTTCTTT. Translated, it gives CASSLETGTEAFF.

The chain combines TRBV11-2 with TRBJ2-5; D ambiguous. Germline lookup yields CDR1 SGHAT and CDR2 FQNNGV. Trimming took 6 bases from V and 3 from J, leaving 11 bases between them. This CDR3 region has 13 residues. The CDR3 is CASSSGLEETQYF. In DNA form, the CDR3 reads TGTGCCAGCAGTTCCGGGTTAGAAGAGACCCAGTACTTC.

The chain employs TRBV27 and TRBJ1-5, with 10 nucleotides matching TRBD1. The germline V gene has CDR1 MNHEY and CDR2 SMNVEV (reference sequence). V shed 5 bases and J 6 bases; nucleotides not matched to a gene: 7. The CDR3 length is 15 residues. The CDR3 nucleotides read TGTGCCAGCAGTCCGCGGGACAGGGGTACTCAGCCCCAGCATTTT. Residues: CASSPRDRGTQPQHF.

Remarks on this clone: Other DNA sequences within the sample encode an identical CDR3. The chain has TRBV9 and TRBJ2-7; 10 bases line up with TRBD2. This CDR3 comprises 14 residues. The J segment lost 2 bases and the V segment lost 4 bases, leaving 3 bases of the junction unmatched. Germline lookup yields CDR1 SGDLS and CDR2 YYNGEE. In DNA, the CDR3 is TGTGCCAGCAGCCCGCTAGCGGGGGCCTACGAGCAGTACTTC. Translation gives CASSPLAGAYEQYF.

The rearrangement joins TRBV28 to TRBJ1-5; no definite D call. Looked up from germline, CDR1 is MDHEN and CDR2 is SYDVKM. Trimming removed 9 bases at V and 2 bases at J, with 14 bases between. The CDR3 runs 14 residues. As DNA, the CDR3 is TGTGCCAGTAGTCCAAGGTCGGGCAATCAGCCCCAGCATTTT. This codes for CASSPRSGNQPQHF.

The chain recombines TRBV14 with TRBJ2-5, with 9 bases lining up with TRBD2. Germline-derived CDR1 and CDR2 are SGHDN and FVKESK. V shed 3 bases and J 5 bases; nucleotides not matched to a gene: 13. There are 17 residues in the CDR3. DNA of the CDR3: TGTGCCAGCAGCCAGCCGGGACTAGCATCCTTAGGGGAGACCCAGTACTTC. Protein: CASSQPGLASLGETQYF.

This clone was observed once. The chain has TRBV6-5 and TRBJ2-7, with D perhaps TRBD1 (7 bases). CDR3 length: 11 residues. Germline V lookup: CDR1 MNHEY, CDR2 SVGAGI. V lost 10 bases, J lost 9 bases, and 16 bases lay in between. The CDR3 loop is CATGGGRPQYF. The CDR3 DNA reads TGTGCCACCGGAGGGGGCAGACCGCAGTACTTC.